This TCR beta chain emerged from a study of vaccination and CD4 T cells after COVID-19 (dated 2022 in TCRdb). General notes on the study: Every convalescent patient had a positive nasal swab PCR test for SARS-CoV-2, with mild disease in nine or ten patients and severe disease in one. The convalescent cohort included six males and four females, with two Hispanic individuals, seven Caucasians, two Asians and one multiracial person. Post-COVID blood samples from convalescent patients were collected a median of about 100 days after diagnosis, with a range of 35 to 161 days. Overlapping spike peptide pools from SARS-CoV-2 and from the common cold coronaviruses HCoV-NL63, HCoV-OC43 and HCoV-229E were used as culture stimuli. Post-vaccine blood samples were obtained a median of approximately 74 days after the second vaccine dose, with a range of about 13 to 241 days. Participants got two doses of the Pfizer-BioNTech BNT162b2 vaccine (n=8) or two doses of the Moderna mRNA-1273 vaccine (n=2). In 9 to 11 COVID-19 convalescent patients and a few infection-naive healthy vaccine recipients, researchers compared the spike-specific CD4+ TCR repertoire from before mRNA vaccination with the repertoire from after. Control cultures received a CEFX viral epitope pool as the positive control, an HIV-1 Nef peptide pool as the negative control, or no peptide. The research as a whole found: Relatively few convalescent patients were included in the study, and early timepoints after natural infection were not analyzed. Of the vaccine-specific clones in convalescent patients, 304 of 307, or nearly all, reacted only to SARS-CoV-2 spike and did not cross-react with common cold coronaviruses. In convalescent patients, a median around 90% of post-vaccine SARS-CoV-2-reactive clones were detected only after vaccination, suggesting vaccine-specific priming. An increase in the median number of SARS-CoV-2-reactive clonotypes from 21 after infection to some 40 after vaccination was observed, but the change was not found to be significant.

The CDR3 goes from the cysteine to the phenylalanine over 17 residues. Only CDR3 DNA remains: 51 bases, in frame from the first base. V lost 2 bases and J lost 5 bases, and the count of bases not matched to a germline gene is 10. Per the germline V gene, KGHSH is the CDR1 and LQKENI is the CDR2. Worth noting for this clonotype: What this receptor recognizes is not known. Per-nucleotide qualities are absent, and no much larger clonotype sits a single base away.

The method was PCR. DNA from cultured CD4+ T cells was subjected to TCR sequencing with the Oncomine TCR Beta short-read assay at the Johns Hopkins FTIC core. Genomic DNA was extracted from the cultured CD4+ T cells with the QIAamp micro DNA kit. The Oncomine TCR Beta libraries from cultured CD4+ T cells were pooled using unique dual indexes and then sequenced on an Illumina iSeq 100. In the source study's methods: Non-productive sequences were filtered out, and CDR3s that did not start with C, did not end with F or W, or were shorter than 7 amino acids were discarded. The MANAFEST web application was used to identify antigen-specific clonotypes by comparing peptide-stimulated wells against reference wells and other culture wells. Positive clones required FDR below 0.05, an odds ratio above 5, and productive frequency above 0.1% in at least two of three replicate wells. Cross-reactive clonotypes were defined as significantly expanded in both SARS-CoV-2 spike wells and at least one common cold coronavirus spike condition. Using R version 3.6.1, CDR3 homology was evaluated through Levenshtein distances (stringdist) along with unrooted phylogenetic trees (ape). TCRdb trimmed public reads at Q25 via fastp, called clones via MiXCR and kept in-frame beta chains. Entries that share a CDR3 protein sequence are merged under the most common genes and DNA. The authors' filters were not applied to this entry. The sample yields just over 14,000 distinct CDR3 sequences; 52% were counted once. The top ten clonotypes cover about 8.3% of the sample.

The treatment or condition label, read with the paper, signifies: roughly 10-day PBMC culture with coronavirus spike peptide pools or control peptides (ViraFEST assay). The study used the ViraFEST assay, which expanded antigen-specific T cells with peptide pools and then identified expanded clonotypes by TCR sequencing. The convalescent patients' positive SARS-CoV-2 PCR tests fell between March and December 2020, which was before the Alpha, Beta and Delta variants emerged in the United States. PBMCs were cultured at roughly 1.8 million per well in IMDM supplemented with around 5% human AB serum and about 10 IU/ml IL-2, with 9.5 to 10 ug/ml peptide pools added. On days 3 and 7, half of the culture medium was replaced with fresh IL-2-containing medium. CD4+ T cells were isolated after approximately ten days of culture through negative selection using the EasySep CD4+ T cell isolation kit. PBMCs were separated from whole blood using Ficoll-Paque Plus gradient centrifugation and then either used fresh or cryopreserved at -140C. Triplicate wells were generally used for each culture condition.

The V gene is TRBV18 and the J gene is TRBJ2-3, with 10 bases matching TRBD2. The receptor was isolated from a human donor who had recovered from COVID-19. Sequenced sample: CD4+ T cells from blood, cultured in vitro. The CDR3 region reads CASSPTGLAPRGDTQYF. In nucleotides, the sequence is TGTGCCAGCTCACCAACGGGACTAGCGCCTCGGGGAGATACGCAGTATTTT. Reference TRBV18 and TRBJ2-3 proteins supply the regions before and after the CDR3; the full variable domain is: NAGVMQNPRHLVRRRGQEARLRCSPMKGHSHVYWYRQLPEEGLKFMVYLQKENIIDESGMPKERFSAEFPKEGPSILRIQQVVRGDSAAYFCASSPTGLAPRGDTQYFGPGTRLTVL.